This T cell receptor beta chain was obtained from a study of blood T cell repertoires in COVID-19. Study-level background: Italy, Spain and the United States were the sources of the convalescent and acute COVID-19 samples. T cells, B-cell-depleted T cells, or PBMCs supplied cDNA or gDNA.

The CDR3 spans 15 residues. V gave up 0 bases and J gave up 5 bases, with 13 bases separating them. The germline gives CDR1 LGHDT, CDR2 YNNKEL (reference sequence). Per the original data handling: Cell counts per sample came from amplifying reference gene primers. This table comes from immunoSEQ multiplex PCR, and its TCRdb copy is limited to in-frame clones, with some not included. V and J calls and clone size are those listed in that table; D and trimming were worked out from the DNA. The sample lists about 83,000 clones; roughly 90% were seen once. The receptor comes from a woman between 50 and 59 years old with active or convalescent COVID-19. Sequenced sample: peripheral blood. The V gene is TRBV3-1 (or the pseudogene TRBV3-2), the J gene TRBJ1-1; weak D call: TRBD1 (5 bases). Here the CDR3 reads CASSQEGGVGTEAFF. CDR3 bases: TGTGCCAGCAGCCAAGAAGGAGGGGTAGGTACTGAAGCTTTCTTT.